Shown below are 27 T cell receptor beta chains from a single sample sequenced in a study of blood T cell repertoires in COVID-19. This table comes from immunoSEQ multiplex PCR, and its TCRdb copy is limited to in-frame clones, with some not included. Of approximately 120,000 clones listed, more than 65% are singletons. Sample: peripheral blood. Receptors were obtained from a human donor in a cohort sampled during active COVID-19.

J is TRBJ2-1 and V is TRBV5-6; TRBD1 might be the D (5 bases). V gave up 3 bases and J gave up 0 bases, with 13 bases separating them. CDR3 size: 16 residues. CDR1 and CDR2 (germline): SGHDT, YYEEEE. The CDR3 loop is CASSSRVGVSYNEQFF. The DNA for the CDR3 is TGTGCCAGCAGCTCCCGGGTAGGGGTCTCCTACAATGAGCAGTTCTTC.

The DNA of the CDR3 is TGTGCCAGCAGCTGGGGGAGGGTCGGGGAGACCCAGTACTTC. The encoded protein is CASSWGRVGETQYF. The genes are TRBV5-5 and TRBJ2-5, with TRBD2 matching over 7 bases. Trimming at V came to 3 bases and at J to 5 bases, leaving 7 bases not matched to a gene. There are 14 residues in the CDR3. Looked up from germline, CDR1 is SGHKS and CDR2 is YYEKEE (reference sequence).

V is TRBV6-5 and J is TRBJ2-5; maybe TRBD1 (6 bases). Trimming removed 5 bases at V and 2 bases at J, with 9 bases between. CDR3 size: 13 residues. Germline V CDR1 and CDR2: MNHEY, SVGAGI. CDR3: CASSRTAQETQYF. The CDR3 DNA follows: TGTGCCAGCAGTCGGACAGCTCAAGAGACCCAGTACTTC.

Here the CDR3 reads CASSLTSGGDTQYF. The CDR3 nucleotides read TGTGCCAGCAGCCTCACTAGTGGAGGGGATACGCAGTATTTT. The chain couples TRBV11-2 to TRBJ2-3, with D tentatively TRBD2 (6 bases). Germline CDR1 is SGHAT and CDR2 is FQNNGV. The length of the CDR3 is 14 residues. V lost 5 bases, J lost 6 bases, and 15 bases lay in between.

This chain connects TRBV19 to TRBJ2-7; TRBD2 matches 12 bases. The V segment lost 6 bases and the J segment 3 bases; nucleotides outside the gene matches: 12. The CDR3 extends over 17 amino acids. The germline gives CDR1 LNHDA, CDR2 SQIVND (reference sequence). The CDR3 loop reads CASSPFGRLAGDYEQYF. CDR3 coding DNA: TGTGCCAGTAGCCCGTTCGGACGACTAGCGGGAGACTACGAGCAGTACTTC.

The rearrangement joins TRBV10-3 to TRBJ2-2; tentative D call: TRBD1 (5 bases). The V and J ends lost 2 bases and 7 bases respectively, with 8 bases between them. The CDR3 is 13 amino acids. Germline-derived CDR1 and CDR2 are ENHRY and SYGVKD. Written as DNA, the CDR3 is TGTGCCATCAGTGAGGACAGAGGCGGGGAGCTGTTTTTT. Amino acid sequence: CAISEDRGGELFF.

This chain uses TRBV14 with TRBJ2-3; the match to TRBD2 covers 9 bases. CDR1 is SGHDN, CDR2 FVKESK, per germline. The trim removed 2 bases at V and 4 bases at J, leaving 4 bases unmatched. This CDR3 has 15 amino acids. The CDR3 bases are TGTGCCAGCAGCCAATCTAGCGGGGCACCAGATACGCAGTATTTT. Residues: CASSQSSGAPDTQYF. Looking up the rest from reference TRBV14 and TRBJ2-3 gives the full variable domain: EAGVTQFPSHSVIEKGQTVTLRCDPISGHDNLYWYRRVMGKEIKFLLHFVKESKQDESGMPNNRFLAERTGGTYSTLKVQPAELEDSGVYFCASSQSSGAPDTQYFGPGTRLTVL.

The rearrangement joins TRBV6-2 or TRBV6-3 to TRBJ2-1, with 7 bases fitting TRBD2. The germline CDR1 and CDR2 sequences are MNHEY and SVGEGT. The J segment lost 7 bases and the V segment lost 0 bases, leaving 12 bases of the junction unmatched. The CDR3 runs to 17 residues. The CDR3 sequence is CASSYSSTVGGVNEQFF. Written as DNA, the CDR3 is TGTGCCAGCAGTTACTCGAGTACGGTGGGGGGGGTAAATGAGCAGTTCTTC.

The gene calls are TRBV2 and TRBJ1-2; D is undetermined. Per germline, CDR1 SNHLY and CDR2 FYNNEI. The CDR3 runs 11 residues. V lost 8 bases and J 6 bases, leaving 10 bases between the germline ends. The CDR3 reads CASWARHGYTF. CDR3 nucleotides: TGTGCCAGCTGGGCAAGGCATGGCTACACCTTC. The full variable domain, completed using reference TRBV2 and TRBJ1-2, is EPEVTQTPSHQVTQMGQEVILRCVPISNHLYFYWYRQILGQKVEFLVSFYNNEISEKSEIFDDQFSVERPDGSNFTLKIRSTKLEDSAMYFCASWARHGYTFGSGTRLTVV.

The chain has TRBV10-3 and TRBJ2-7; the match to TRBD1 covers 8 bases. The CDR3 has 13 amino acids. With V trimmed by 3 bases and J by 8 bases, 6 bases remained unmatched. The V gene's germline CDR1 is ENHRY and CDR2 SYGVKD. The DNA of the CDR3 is TGTGCCATCAGTGACCGCAGGACAGGGCAGCAGTACTTC. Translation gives CAISDRRTGQQYF.

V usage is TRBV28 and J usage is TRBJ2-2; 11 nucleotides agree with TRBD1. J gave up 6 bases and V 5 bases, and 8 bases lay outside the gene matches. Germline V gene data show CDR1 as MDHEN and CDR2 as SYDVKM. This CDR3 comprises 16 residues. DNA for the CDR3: TGTGCCAGCAGTATGGGGGGGACAGGGGGTGCCGGGGAGCTGTTTTTT. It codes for CASSMGGTGGAGELFF.

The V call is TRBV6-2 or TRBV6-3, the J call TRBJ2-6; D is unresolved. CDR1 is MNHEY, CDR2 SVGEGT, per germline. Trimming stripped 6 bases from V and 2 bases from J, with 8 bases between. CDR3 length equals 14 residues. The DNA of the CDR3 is TGTGCCAGCAGCAGCCGAGCTGGGGCCAACGTCCTGACTTTC. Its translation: CASSSRAGANVLTF.

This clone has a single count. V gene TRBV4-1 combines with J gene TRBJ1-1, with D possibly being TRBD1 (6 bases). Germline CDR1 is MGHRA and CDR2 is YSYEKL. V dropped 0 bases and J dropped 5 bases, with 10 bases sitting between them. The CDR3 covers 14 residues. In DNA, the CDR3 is TGCGCCAGCAGCCAAGAACAGGGCGCGACTGAAGCTTTCTTT. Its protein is CASSQEQGATEAFF.

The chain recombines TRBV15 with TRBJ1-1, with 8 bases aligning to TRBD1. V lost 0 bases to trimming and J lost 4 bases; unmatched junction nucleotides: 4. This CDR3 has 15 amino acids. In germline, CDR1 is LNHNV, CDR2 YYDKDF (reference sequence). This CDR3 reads CATSREITGGTEAFF. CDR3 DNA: TGTGCCACCAGCAGAGAGATTACAGGGGGCACTGAAGCTTTCTTT.

The CDR3 protein is CAGRSGRAPDTQYF. The CDR3 bases are TGTGCCGGGAGGAGCGGGAGGGCCCCAGATACGCAGTATTTT. The chain has TRBV28 and TRBJ2-3, with 10 bases identical to TRBD2. Germline trimming cut 11 bases from V and 4 bases from J; bases unmatched to any gene: 9. The V gene's germline CDR1 is MDHEN and CDR2 SYDVKM. The CDR3 totals 14 residues.

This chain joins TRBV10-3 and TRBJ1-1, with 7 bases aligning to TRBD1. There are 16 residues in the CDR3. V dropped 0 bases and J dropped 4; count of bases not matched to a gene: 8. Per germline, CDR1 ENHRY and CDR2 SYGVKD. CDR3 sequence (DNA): TGTGCCATCAGTGAGTCTTCGAGGGGGCGGCCCACTGAAGCTTTCTTT. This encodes CAISESSRGRPTEAFF.

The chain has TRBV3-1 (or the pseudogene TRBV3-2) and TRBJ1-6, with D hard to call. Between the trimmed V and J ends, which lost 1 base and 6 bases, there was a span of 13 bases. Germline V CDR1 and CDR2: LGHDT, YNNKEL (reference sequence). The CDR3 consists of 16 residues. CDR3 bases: TGTGCCAGCAGCCAAGGATGGTGGAGGGCTAATTCACCCCTCCACTTT. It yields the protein CASSQGWWRANSPLHF.

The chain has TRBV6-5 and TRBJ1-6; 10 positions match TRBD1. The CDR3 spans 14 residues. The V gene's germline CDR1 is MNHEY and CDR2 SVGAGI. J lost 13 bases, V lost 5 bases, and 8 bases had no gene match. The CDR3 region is CASSTTGGPPPLHF. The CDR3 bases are TGTGCCAGCAGTACGACAGGGGGCCCCCCGCCCCTCCACTTT.

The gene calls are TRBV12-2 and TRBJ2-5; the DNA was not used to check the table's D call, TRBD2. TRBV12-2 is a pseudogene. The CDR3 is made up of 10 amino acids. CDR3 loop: CATSTEGQYF. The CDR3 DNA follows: TGTGCAACCAGTACGGAGGGCCAGTACTTC.

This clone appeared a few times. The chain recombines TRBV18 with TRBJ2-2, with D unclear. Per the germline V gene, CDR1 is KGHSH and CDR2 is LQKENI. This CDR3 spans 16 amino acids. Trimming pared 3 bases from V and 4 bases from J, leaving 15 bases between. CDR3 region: CASSPQGRATTGELFF. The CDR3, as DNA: TGTGCCAGCTCACCTCAAGGCAGAGCGACCACCGGGGAGCTGTTTTTT.

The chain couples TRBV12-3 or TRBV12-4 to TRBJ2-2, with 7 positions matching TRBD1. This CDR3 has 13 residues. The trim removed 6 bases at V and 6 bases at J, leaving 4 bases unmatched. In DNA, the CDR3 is TGTGCCAGCAGGGTACAGGGGCCCGGGGAGCTGTTTTTT. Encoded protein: CASRVQGPGELFF.

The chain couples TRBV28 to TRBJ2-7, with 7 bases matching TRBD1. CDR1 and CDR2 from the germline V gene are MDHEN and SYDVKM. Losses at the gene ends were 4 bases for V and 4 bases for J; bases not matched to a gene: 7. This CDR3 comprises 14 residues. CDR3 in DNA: TGTGCCAGCAGTTCCGAGGGACAGACATACGAGCAGTACTTC. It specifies CASSSEGQTYEQYF.

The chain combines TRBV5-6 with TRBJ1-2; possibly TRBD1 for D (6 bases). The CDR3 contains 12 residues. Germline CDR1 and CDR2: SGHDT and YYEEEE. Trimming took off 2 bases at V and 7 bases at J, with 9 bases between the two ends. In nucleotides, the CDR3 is TGTGCCAGCAGCTTAGGGGGTAGTGGCTACACCTTC. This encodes CASSLGGSGYTF.

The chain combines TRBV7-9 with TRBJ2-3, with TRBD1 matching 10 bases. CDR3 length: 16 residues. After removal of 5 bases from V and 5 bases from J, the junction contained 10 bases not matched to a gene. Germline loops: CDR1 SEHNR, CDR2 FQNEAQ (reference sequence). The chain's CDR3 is CASSRVTGGGGDTQYF. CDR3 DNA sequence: TGTGCCAGCAGCCGAGTGACAGGGGGCGGTGGAGATACGCAGTATTTT.

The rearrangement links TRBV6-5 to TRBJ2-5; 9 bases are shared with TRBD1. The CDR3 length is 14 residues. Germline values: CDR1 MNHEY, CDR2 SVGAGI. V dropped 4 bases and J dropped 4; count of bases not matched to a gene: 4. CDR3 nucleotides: TGTGCCAGCAGTTTAACAGGGGGCAGAGAGACCCAGTACTTC. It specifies CASSLTGGRETQYF.

The CDR3 nucleotides read TGCGCCAGCAGCTTGCGGGATGTGCAGCCCCAGCATTTT. Translated: CASSLRDVQPQHF. The genes are TRBV5-1 and TRBJ1-5, with D unclear. The CDR3 consists of 13 residues. Germline-derived CDR1 and CDR2 are SGHRS and YFSETQ. V was trimmed by 1 base and J by 7 bases, leaving 9 bases between them.

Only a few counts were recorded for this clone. DNA of the CDR3: TGTGCCAGCAGCTCGGGGTTGGACAGCTCCTATGGCTACACCTTC. Translated, it gives CASSSGLDSSYGYTF. The gene calls are TRBV5-4 and TRBJ1-2, with a tentative D call TRBD1 (6 bases). CDR3 size: 15 residues. The V gene's germline CDR1 is SGHNT and CDR2 YYREEE (reference sequence). The V and J ends lost 3 bases and 4 bases respectively, with 16 bases between them.